What follows are 10 T cell receptor beta chains derived from one specimen sequenced in a study of early T cells in non-severe SARS-CoV-2 infection. One entry per CDR3 protein, called by TCRdb with MiXCR from the 5' RACE reads. This repertoire shows under 85,000 distinct CDR3 sequences, 13% to 15% found once; its top ten account for approximately 11%. The specimen was whole blood. The source is an adult who was a healthcare worker with PCR-confirmed SARS-CoV-2 infection or an uninfected control (not recorded which).

This clonotype has only a few counts. This CDR3 reads CASSYLTQGNTEAFF. In DNA, the CDR3 is TGTGCCAGCAGCTACTTGACCCAGGGTAACACTGAAGCTTTCTTT. The gene calls are TRBV5-4 and TRBJ1-1; possibly TRBD1 for D (5 bases). CDR3 length: 15 residues. Germline CDR1 SGHNT, CDR2 YYREEE (reference sequence). Trimming took off 3 bases at V and 2 bases at J, with 14 bases between the two ends.

The genes are TRBV5-5 and TRBJ2-2, with 10 bases lining up with TRBD1. The CDR3 runs 15 residues. V was pared by 2 bases and J by 5 bases, with 3 bases of the junction left unmatched. Germline assignment: CDR1 SGHKS and CDR2 YYEKEE (reference sequence). CDR3 nucleotides: TGTGCCAGCAGCTTTGACAGGGGGCAAACCGGGGAGCTGTTTTTT. The encoded protein is CASSFDRGQTGELFF.

The chain joins TRBV20-1 to TRBJ1-1; the D gene is possibly TRBD1 (6 bases). CDR3 length: 12 amino acids. The V gene's germline CDR1 is DFQATT and CDR2 SNEGSKA (reference sequence). The V gene lost 6 bases and the J gene lost 3 bases, with 11 bases spanning the gap. The CDR3 DNA reads TGCAGTGCCTACAGGGTTGACACTGAAGCTTTCTTT. Translated, it gives CSAYRVDTEAFF.

This clonotype has just a few counts. The chain recombines TRBV7-9 with TRBJ2-2; D unresolved. This CDR3 comprises 13 residues. Trimming left V 5 bases short and J 5 bases short, with 9 bases between. Per the germline V gene, CDR1 is SEHNR and CDR2 is FQNEAQ (reference sequence). The CDR3 bases are TGTGCCAGCAGCCCTTCAACAACCGGGGAGCTGTTTTTT. Amino acid sequence: CASSPSTTGELFF.

V usage is TRBV7-9 and J usage is TRBJ1-2; no firm D call. The length of the CDR3 is 13 residues. Germline V CDR1 and CDR2: SEHNR, FQNEAQ (reference sequence). The V and J ends lost 7 bases and 1 base respectively, with 10 bases between them. The CDR3 DNA reads as TGTGCCAGCACTTCTGTGGTTAACTATGGCTACACCTTC. This codes for CASTSVVNYGYTF.

The CDR3 sequence: CASSPTRDRVNPISYNEQFF. CDR3 sequence (DNA): TGTGCCAGCAGCCCAACCAGGGACAGGGTCAATCCGATATCCTACAATGAGCAGTTCTTC. The rearrangement uses TRBV3-1 and TRBJ2-1; TRBD1 matches at 9 bases. This CDR3 comprises 20 residues. Germline V CDR1 and CDR2: LGHDT, YNNKEL (reference sequence). Trimming took 4 bases from V and 1 from J; bases not matched to a gene: 17.

The rearrangement joins TRBV29-1 to TRBJ2-5; maybe TRBD2 (6 bases). The germline V and J ends were trimmed by 3 bases and 5 bases, with 7 bases remaining between them. CDR1 and CDR2 from the germline V gene are SQVTM and ANQGSEA. This CDR3 has 11 residues. The CDR3: CSVEAGETQYF. The CDR3 DNA is TGCAGCGTTGAGGCGGGGGAGACCCAGTACTTC.

There are a few counts of this clonotype. The genes are TRBV7-9 and TRBJ1-1; D remains ambiguous. V shed 5 bases and J shed 1 base, with 11 bases lying between them. The length of the CDR3 is 14 residues. Germline assignment: CDR1 SEHNR and CDR2 FQNEAQ (reference sequence). The CDR3 bases are TGTGCCAGCAGCCCCTTAGGGTCGAACACTGAAGCTTTCTTT. Its protein is CASSPLGSNTEAFF.

This clonotype was detected only a few times. The rearrangement links TRBV5-1 to TRBJ1-1; 9 bases are shared with TRBD1. Unmatched junction bases numbered 9, after V lost 4 bases and J lost 11 bases. The germline CDR1 and CDR2 sequences are SGHRS and YFSETQ. The length of the CDR3 is 13 residues. The CDR3 reads CASSAGQGFTAFF. CDR3 DNA sequence: TGCGCCAGCAGCGCGGGACAGGGATTTACGGCTTTCTTT. The full variable domain, with the rest looked up from reference TRBV5-1 and TRBJ1-1, is KAGVTQTPRYLIKTRGQQVTLSCSPISGHRSVSWYQQTPGQGLQFLFEYFSETQRNKGNFPGRFSGRQFSNSRSEMNVSTLELGDSALYLCASSAGQGFTAFFGQGTRLTVV.

V and J are TRBV20-1 and TRBJ2-2, with D uncertain. Germline V gives CDR1 DFQATT, CDR2 SNEGSKA (reference sequence). Trimming cost V 4 bases and J 5 bases, with 14 bases left between them. This CDR3 is 14 amino acids long. CDR3 sequence: CSANRAGTTGELFF. The DNA for the CDR3 is TGCAGTGCTAATCGGGCAGGAACAACCGGGGAGCTGTTTTTT.